This T cell receptor beta chain was observed in a study of shared clonotypes between healthy human individuals. For the study at large: Per donor, CD8 memory used one plate, CD8 naive used two, CD4 memory used three and CD4 naive used three. Study outcomes and limitations: In general, naive subsets displayed greater estimated richness than memory subsets did. In contrast to clonotypes shared by all four donors, non-shared clonotypes had lower generation probabilities.

Comments on this clone: Antigen specificity is unknown.

This CDR3 has 15 amino acids. Germline V lookup: CDR1 GTSNPN, CDR2 SVGIG (reference sequence). The V and J ends lost 0 bases and 3 bases respectively, with 14 bases between them. Profiling relied on immunoSEQ multiplex PCR, and the TCRdb table lists in-frame clones only, not all of them. The sample shows over a million clones, around four fifths of them seen only once. A split of CD4+ cells into CD45RA+ naive and CD45RA-negative memory subsets was performed. The source of this sequence is a man aged 18 to 35 in good health. The rearrangement joins TRBV30 to TRBJ2-5; D is unresolved. The sequencing sample was made of memory CD4+ T cells sorted from blood. As to subset: CD45RA-negative fraction. Here the CDR3 reads CAWSVKSLSEETQYF. The CDR3 DNA is TGTGCCTGGAGTGTAAAGAGCTTATCAGAAGAGACCCAGTACTTC.